The clone carrying this T cell receptor beta chain was counted at least ten times. Its matching antigen is unknown. The data were obtained in a study of blood T cells in healthy people across ages. The CDR3 length is 12 residues. Germline V CDR1 and CDR2: MNHEY, SVGEGT. V lost 6 bases to trimming and J lost 4 bases, with 7 bases between them. Combining a sample-barcoded 5' primer with a J-beta primer mix, a second PCR ran for about 6 to 11 cycles. Every molecule of cDNA carried a tag from a template-switch adaptor with 12 random nucleotides. MiXCR, run by TCRdb on the 5' RACE reads, gives a single entry per CDR3 protein. The profile shows hundreds of thousands of distinct CDR3 sequences, around 28% of them singletons. The study's findings and limits: The study found more naive CD4+ cells and higher diversity in long-lived than aged donors.

Sequenced input: blood. The receptor was derived from a woman older than 75 in good health. The genes are TRBV6-2 or TRBV6-3 and TRBJ2-1; D gene uncertain. CDR3 region: CASRLGYNEQFF. In DNA form, the CDR3 reads TGTGCCAGCAGATTGGGTTACAATGAGCAGTTCTTC.